This T cell receptor (beta chain) is drawn from a study of cytomegalovirus exposure and HLA in healthy donors. Whole-study findings and limits: HLA restriction was apparent for most CMV-associated TCR beta chains in a later analysis. The study reported that TCR beta sequences accurately predicted HLA-A and HLA-B alleles in most subjects. For cytomegalovirus status, the classifier reportedly gave diagnoses with high specificity and sensitivity. Later analysis demonstrated an association between a missense DCLRE1C variant and TCR beta V- and J-gene trimming.

This clone was counted a single time. Its antigen is still unknown. From germline, CDR1 is SGHVS and CDR2 FNYEAQ. Trimming pared 5 bases from V and 0 bases from J, leaving 14 bases between. This CDR3 region has 15 residues. It was with 60 Vbeta and 13 Jbeta primers that the PCR ran. Measured with immunoSEQ multiplex PCR; TCRdb has only the in-frame clones, and not every one. The sample lists about 160,000 clones; over 70% were seen once. The TCR originated in a woman between 50 and 59 years old in good health and CMV-seropositive. Sequencing was carried out using PBMCs. The gene calls are TRBV7-6 and TRBJ2-7, with a tentative D call TRBD2 (6 bases). CDR3 in DNA: TGTGCCAGCAGCGGAAGCGGGTCCTCCTCCTACGAGCAGTACTTC. It translates to CASSGSGSSSYEQYF.